The source of this T cell receptor (beta chain) is a study of blood T cell repertoires in COVID-19. At the level of the study: Samples representing acute and convalescent COVID-19 were sourced from the United States, Italy and Spain. Sources were T cells, B-cell-depleted T cells, or PBMCs; the material itself was cDNA or gDNA.

This clone was recorded a few times. The V end lost 0 bases, the J end lost 6 bases, and 9 bases lay between the germline ends. This CDR3 has 13 residues. Germline CDR1 reads LGHNA; CDR2 reads YNFKEQ. Using immunoSEQ multiplex PCR, the repertoire was profiled, and TCRdb retains in-frame clones only, with some absent. This sample has tens of thousands of clones; 91% occur once, and the top ten carry approximately 8.1%. V usage is TRBV4-2 and J usage is TRBJ2-7; tentatively, D is TRBD1 (6 bases). The sample taken for sequencing was peripheral blood. The TCR was taken from a human donor in a cohort sampled during active COVID-19. Written as DNA, the CDR3 is TGTGCCAGCAGCCAAGATTGGGGGCGCGAGCAGTACTTC. Translating gives CASSQDWGREQYF.